Presented here are 21 T cell receptor beta chains from one specimen sequenced in a study of early T cells in non-severe SARS-CoV-2 infection. One entry per CDR3 protein results from TCRdb running MiXCR on the 5' RACE reads. The repertoire consists of 85,000 to 95,000 distinct CDR3 sequences, with 14% to 15% occurring once and the leading ten covering approximately 0.62%. The sample was whole blood. These receptors all stem from an adult who was a healthcare worker with PCR-confirmed SARS-CoV-2 infection or an uninfected control (not recorded which).

The CDR3 DNA is TGTGCCAGCAGCAAAGCGGGGGGCACAGATACGCAGTATTTT. Translated: CASSKAGGTDTQYF. The rearrangement links TRBV11-2 to TRBJ2-3; TRBD2 matches 8 bases. V lost 5 bases and J lost 1; bases outside the gene matches: 2. The CDR3 spans 14 residues. Germline V CDR1 and CDR2: SGHAT, FQNNGV. The full variable domain, completed using reference TRBV11-2 and TRBJ2-3, is EAGVAQSPRYKIIEKRQSVAFWCNPISGHATLYWYQQILGQGPKLLIQFQNNGVVDDSQLPKDRFSAERLKGVDSTLKIQPAKLEDSAVYLCASSKAGGTDTQYFGPGTRLTVL.

This clonotype was observed a few times. The V call is TRBV12-3 or TRBV12-4, the J call TRBJ2-3, with 7 bases lining up with TRBD1. V gave up 7 bases and J gave up 0 bases; unmatched junction bases: 13. This CDR3 is built from 17 residues. CDR3 sequence: CASIPRTGHSSTDTQYF. The CDR3 coding sequence is TGTGCCAGCATTCCGCGGACAGGCCACTCCAGCACAGATACGCAGTATTTT.

Many counts were recorded for this clonotype. J is TRBJ2-1 and V is TRBV29-1; 7 nucleotides match TRBD2. CDR3 length: 12 amino acids. Germline lookup yields CDR1 SQVTM and CDR2 ANQGSEA. Germline trimming cut 4 bases from V and 9 bases from J; bases unmatched to any gene: 6. The CDR3 loop reads CSVGSWEGEQFF. The CDR3 DNA sequence: TGCAGCGTTGGATCATGGGAGGGTGAGCAGTTCTTC.

The chain combines TRBV7-9 with TRBJ1-2; 8 positions match TRBD1. The V and J ends lost 5 bases and 4 bases, in that order; junction bases with no gene match: 6. CDR3 size: 14 residues. Germline V gene lookup returns CDR1 SEHNR and CDR2 FQNEAQ (reference sequence). CDR3 DNA: TGTGCCAGCAGCGTCGGACAGGGCGGCTATGGCTACACCTTC. It encodes CASSVGQGGYGYTF.

This clonotype was seen at least ten times. This chain connects TRBV27 to TRBJ2-3; D is uncertain. V shed 10 bases and J shed 6 bases, with 11 bases lying between them. CDR1 and CDR2 from the germline V gene are MNHEY and SMNVEV (reference sequence). The length of the CDR3 is 11 residues. As DNA, the CDR3 is TGTGCCACCTACGCGATGGATACGCAGTATTTT. Protein product: CATYAMDTQYF.

The rearrangement joins TRBV5-5 to TRBJ2-4; 7 bases are shared with TRBD1. The CDR3 consists of 17 residues. Germline CDR1 SGHKS, CDR2 YYEKEE (reference sequence). With V trimmed by 4 bases and J by 3 bases, 13 bases remained unmatched. The chain's CDR3 is CASSLSVLGQVKNIQYF. For the CDR3, the DNA is TGTGCCAGCAGCCTCAGTGTACTTGGACAGGTCAAAAACATTCAGTACTTC.

V gene TRBV5-1 combines with J gene TRBJ1-2, with a tentative D call TRBD1 (5 bases). The V end lost 3 bases, the J end lost 2 bases, and 14 bases lay between the germline ends. The germline CDR1 and CDR2 sequences are SGHRS and YFSETQ. CDR3 length equals 15 residues. CDR3 amino acids: CASSSSTVLNYGYTF. CDR3 in DNA: TGCGCCAGCAGCTCCTCGACAGTTTTGAACTATGGCTACACCTTC. The full variable domain, completed using reference TRBV5-1 and TRBJ1-2, is KAGVTQTPRYLIKTRGQQVTLSCSPISGHRSVSWYQQTPGQGLQFLFEYFSETQRNKGNFPGRFSGRQFSNSRSEMNVSTLELGDSALYLCASSSSTVLNYGYTFGSGTRLTVV.

This clonotype was detected only a few times. V gene TRBV2 combines with J gene TRBJ1-5, with D unresolved. The V gene's germline CDR1 is SNHLY and CDR2 FYNNEI. The CDR3 length is 15 residues. The V end lost 2 bases, the J end lost 0 bases, and 8 bases lay between the germline ends. The CDR3 protein is CASSETGHSNQPQHF. The DNA for the CDR3 is TGTGCCAGCAGTGAAACGGGCCATAGCAATCAGCCCCAGCATTTT. Supplemented by reference TRBV2 and TRBJ1-5, the full variable domain reads EPEVTQTPSHQVTQMGQEVILRCVPISNHLYFYWYRQILGQKVEFLVSFYNNEISEKSEIFDDQFSVERPDGSNFTLKIRSTKLEDSAMYFCASSETGHSNQPQHFGDGTRLSIL.

This clonotype was seen only a few times. V gene TRBV29-1 combines with J gene TRBJ1-1, with 7 bases identical to TRBD1. Germline values: CDR1 SQVTM, CDR2 ANQGSEA. Trimming cost V 6 bases and J 5 bases; bases outside gene matches: 12. The CDR3 length is 14 residues. The CDR3 DNA reads as TGCAGCGTAGAACAGACAGGGATGGGAACTGAAGCTTTCTTT. Protein sequence: CSVEQTGMGTEAFF.

This clonotype was seen many times. The V gene is TRBV5-1, the J gene TRBJ1-4; D is possibly TRBD1 (5 bases). Germline loops: CDR1 SGHRS, CDR2 YFSETQ. There are 16 residues in the CDR3. Between the trimmed V and J ends, which lost 0 bases and 2 bases, there was a span of 11 bases. The CDR3 loop reads CASSLAVGVTNEKLFF. CDR3 nucleotide sequence: TGCGCCAGCAGCTTGGCTGTGGGGGTTACTAATGAAAAACTGTTTTTT. Full variable domain (outside the CDR3, taken from reference TRBV5-1 and TRBJ1-4): KAGVTQTPRYLIKTRGQQVTLSCSPISGHRSVSWYQQTPGQGLQFLFEYFSETQRNKGNFPGRFSGRQFSNSRSEMNVSTLELGDSALYLCASSLAVGVTNEKLFFGSGTQLSVL.

The J gene is TRBJ2-3, the V gene TRBV7-3; a possible D gene is TRBD1 (5 bases). The V gene lost 3 bases and the J gene lost 5 bases, with 15 bases spanning the gap. This CDR3 comprises 15 residues. Germline V lookup: CDR1 SGHTA, CDR2 FQGTGA. DNA for the CDR3: TGTGCCAGCAGCTTTTCGGATGGGGCAATAGATACGCAGTATTTT. Its translation: CASSFSDGAIDTQYF.

The chain employs TRBV6-2 or TRBV6-3 and TRBJ2-5; D not certain. This CDR3 is built from 12 residues. The germline V gene encodes CDR1 MNHEY and CDR2 SVGEGT. The ends were cut back, 3 bases at V and 5 bases at J, with 7 bases in the middle. The CDR3 sequence: CASSYSRETQYF. As DNA, the CDR3 is TGTGCCAGCAGTTATTCCCGGGAGACCCAGTACTTC.

This clonotype came up a few times. This chain connects TRBV5-1 to TRBJ1-5; D remains unclear. Germline CDR1 is SGHRS and CDR2 is YFSETQ. V lost 0 bases to trimming and J lost 2 bases, with 9 bases between them. The CDR3 loop spans 15 amino acids. The CDR3 DNA reads TGCGCCAGCAGCTTGGAGGGTGTAGGCAATCAGCCCCAGCATTTT. Its protein is CASSLEGVGNQPQHF. The whole variable domain, filled in from reference TRBV5-1 and TRBJ1-5, reads KAGVTQTPRYLIKTRGQQVTLSCSPISGHRSVSWYQQTPGQGLQFLFEYFSETQRNKGNFPGRFSGRQFSNSRSEMNVSTLELGDSALYLCASSLEGVGNQPQHFGDGTRLSIL.

This clonotype was observed a single time. The chain has TRBV11-2 and TRBJ1-4; 7 nucleotides agree with TRBD1. Germline CDR1 reads SGHAT; CDR2 reads FQNNGV. The trim removed 4 bases at V and 6 bases at J, leaving 14 bases unmatched. The CDR3 contains 17 residues. The CDR3 sequence is CASSSGGRGSSYEKLFF. Here the CDR3 DNA reads TGTGCCAGCAGCTCCGGGGGCAGGGGGTCATCATATGAAAAACTGTTTTTT.

This clonotype was picked up many times. CDR3 in amino acids: CASSPWTSDTGELFF. The CDR3 DNA reads as TGTGCCAGCAGCCCATGGACCTCGGACACCGGGGAGCTGTTTTTT. The chain is built from TRBV3-1 and TRBJ2-2; D is undetermined. The germline gives CDR1 LGHDT, CDR2 YNNKEL (reference sequence). The germline V and J ends were trimmed by 4 bases and 3 bases, with 12 bases remaining between them. This CDR3 is 15 amino acids long.

This clonotype showed up many times. This chain links TRBV5-4 with TRBJ2-6; tentatively, D is TRBD1 (6 bases). Germline CDR1 is SGHNT and CDR2 is YYREEE (reference sequence). This CDR3 is built from 16 residues. V shed 3 bases and J shed 4 bases, with 14 bases lying between them. CDR3 bases: TGTGCCAGCAGCTCAAAAACAGGGCCCGGGGCCAACGTCCTGACTTTC. This codes for CASSSKTGPGANVLTF. The complete variable domain, with remaining parts taken from reference TRBV5-4 and TRBJ2-6, reads ETGVTQSPTHLIKTRGQQVTLRCSSQSGHNTVSWYQQALGQGPQFIFQYYREEENGRGNFPPRFSGLQFPNYSSELNVNALELDDSALYLCASSSKTGPGANVLTFGAGSRLTVL.

The chain has TRBV19 and TRBJ2-5; TRBD2 matches 8 bases. Germline CDR1 LNHDA, CDR2 SQIVND (reference sequence). The CDR3 totals 15 residues. V lost 3 bases and J lost 3; bases outside the gene matches: 6. CDR3 sequence (DNA): TGTGCCAGTAGTATCGCGGTAGCGGGGAAAGAGACCCAGTACTTC. It translates to CASSIAVAGKETQYF.

This sequence joins TRBV2 and TRBJ2-1; no reliable D call. Germline V lookup: CDR1 SNHLY, CDR2 FYNNEI. The CDR3 spans 15 residues. V dropped 5 bases and J dropped 0 bases, with 11 bases sitting between them. This CDR3 reads CASSLRLSSYNEQFF. In DNA, the CDR3 is TGTGCCAGCAGTCTCAGGTTAAGCTCCTACAATGAGCAGTTCTTC.

The CDR3 sequence is CASSRVPADAAFF. In nucleotides, the CDR3 is TGCGCCAGCAGCCGTGTACCGGCGGACGCAGCTTTCTTT. The chain couples TRBV4-1 to TRBJ1-1, with D hard to call. The CDR3 runs 13 residues. Trimming took off 4 bases at V and 10 bases at J, with 16 bases between the two ends. Germline values: CDR1 MGHRA, CDR2 YSYEKL.

Ten or more counts support this clonotype. The genes are TRBV2 and TRBJ2-1, with D maybe TRBD2 (5 bases). Germline CDR1 and CDR2: SNHLY and FYNNEI. Deletions cut 2 bases from V and 7 bases from J, with 9 bases between. The CDR3 covers 13 residues. Here the CDR3 DNA reads TGTGCCAGCAGTGAACACAGAGGGAATGAGCAGTTCTTC. Its protein is CASSEHRGNEQFF.

This clonotype was seen repeatedly, ten times or more. The chain recombines TRBV30 with TRBJ1-2; D remains ambiguous. Germline CDR1 and CDR2: GTSNPN and SVGIG (reference sequence). The CDR3 loop spans 13 amino acids. V gave up 2 bases and J gave up 5 bases, with 12 bases separating them. This CDR3 is CAWSTAWAYGYTF. The CDR3 bases are TGTGCCTGGAGTACCGCTTGGGCATATGGCTACACCTTC.